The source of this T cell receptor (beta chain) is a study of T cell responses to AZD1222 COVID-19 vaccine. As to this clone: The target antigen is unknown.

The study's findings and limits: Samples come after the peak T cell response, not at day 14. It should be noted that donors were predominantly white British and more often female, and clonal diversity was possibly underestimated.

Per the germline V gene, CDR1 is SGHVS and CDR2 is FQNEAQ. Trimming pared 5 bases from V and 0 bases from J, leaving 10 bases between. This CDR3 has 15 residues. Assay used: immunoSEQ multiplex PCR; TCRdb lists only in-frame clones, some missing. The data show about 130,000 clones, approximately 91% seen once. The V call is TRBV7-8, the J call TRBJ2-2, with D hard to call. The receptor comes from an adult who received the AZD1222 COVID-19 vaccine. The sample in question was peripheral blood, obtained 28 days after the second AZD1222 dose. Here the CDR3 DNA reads TGTGCCAGCAGCCCATTAGAGCCGAACACCGGGGAGCTGTTTTTT. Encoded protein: CASSPLEPNTGELFF.